This T cell receptor beta chain was recovered during a study of neoadjuvant anti-PD-1 for oral cavity cancer. Study findings and constraints: Each response group had just a few patients in TCR analyses.

In its sample, this clone was seen a few times. Its antigen is not identified. The CDR3 is 15 amino acids. Trimming took off 4 bases at V and 3 bases at J, with 15 bases between the two ends. CDR1 LNHDA and CDR2 SQIVND come from the germline V gene (reference sequence). TCRdb's copy holds only in-frame clones and misses some; the assay was immunoSEQ multiplex PCR. This table holds fewer than 15,000 clones, over 55% found once. Time point described: after neoadjuvant nivolumab, at surgical resection. Patients had newly diagnosed, untreated stage II-IVA oral cavity squamous cell carcinoma. The J gene is TRBJ1-1, the V gene TRBV19; possibly TRBD1 for D (6 bases). The specimen was PBMCs, collected after nivolumab (anti-PD-1) treatment. The receptor was isolated from a person between 40 and 85 years old with oral cavity squamous cell carcinoma. CDR3 DNA sequence: TGTGCCAGTAGTACCCCAACAGGGACGGACACTGAAGCTTTCTTT. It is translated as CASSTPTGTDTEAFF.